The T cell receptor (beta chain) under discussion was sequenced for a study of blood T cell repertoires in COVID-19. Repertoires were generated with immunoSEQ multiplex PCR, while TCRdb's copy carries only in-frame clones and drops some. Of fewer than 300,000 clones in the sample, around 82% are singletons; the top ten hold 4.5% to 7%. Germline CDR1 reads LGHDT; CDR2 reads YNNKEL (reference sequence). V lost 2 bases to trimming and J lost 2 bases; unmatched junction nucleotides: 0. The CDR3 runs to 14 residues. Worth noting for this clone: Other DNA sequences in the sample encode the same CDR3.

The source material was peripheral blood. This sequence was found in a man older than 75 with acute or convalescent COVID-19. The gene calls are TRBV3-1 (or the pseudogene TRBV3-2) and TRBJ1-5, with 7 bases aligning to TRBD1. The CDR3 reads CASSQQGGNQPQHF. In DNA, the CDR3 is TGTGCCAGCAGCCAACAGGGGGGCAATCAGCCCCAGCATTTT.